One sample yielded the 4 T cell receptor beta chains listed below, sequenced in a study of beta chain features in type 1 diabetes. The entirety of the isolated RNA underwent reverse transcription, so expressed TCRB transcripts were sequenced. Generated by immunoSEQ multiplex PCR, the TCRdb table keeps only in-frame clones and is missing some. The sample contains fewer than 200,000 clones, around 8% of which appear only once. Sample: central memory CD4+ T cells from blood. These receptors were taken from a man between 18 and 29 years old in good health.

The chain uses TRBV19 and TRBJ2-7; 9 positions match TRBD1. Looked up from germline, CDR1 is LNHDA and CDR2 is SQIVND (reference sequence). This CDR3 has 14 residues. Losses at the gene ends were 2 bases for V and 7 bases for J; bases not matched to a gene: 6. CDR3 bases: TGTGCCAGTAGTATAAAACAGGGGGCTAGAGAGCAGTACTTC. Its translation is CASSIKQGAREQYF.

This chain links TRBV9 with TRBJ2-1; TRBD1 aligns across 7 bases. The CDR3 consists of 14 residues. Germline V lookup: CDR1 SGDLS, CDR2 YYNGEE. The J segment lost 6 bases and the V segment lost 4 bases, leaving 7 bases of the junction unmatched. CDR3 coding DNA: TGTGCCAGCAGCCCCAAGGGGGCCTTCAATGAGCAGTTCTTC. Residues: CASSPKGAFNEQFF.

This clone was counted at least ten times. J is TRBJ2-5 and V is TRBV6-1; 9 bases are a match to TRBD1. CDR3 length: 15 residues. CDR1 is MNHNS, CDR2 SASEGT, per germline. Trimming cost V 3 bases and J 5 bases; bases outside gene matches: 7. CDR3 sequence (DNA): TGTGCCAGCAGTGACGTACAGGGGGCGACGGAGACCCAGTACTTC. This codes for CASSDVQGATETQYF.

This chain connects TRBV6-5 to TRBJ2-3; a weak D match, TRBD2 (6 bases). CDR1 and CDR2 from the germline V gene are MNHEY and SVGAGI. V was clipped by 3 bases and J by 4 bases, with 11 bases between them. CDR3 size: 14 residues. CDR3 coding DNA: TGTGCCAGCAGTTATTCTCTAGCGTCAGATACGCAGTATTTT. Translated, it gives CASSYSLASDTQYF.